The 3 T cell receptor beta chains below come from one sample, sequenced in a study of control samples from healthy donors and cancer patients. Assay used: immunoSEQ multiplex PCR; TCRdb lists only in-frame clones, some missing. Among 95,000 to 150,000 clones listed, about nine tenths were seen once. Material for sequencing was blood. These receptors all come from a woman aged 18-35 years in good health.

The chain employs TRBV5-1 and TRBJ2-3; D may correspond to TRBD1 or TRBD2 (5 bases each). V was shortened by 5 bases and J by 0 bases, with 13 bases between the two germline ends. Germline V CDR1 and CDR2: SGHRS, YFSETQ. There are 15 residues in the CDR3. CDR3 loop: CASSPPGPSTDTQYF. The CDR3 DNA follows: TGCGCCAGCAGTCCACCGGGACCCAGCACAGATACGCAGTATTTT.

The V and J genes are TRBV4-2 and TRBJ1-2, with D unresolved. CDR3 length: 15 residues. Trimming removed 1 base at V and 4 bases at J, with 13 bases between. Germline V gene data show CDR1 as LGHNA and CDR2 as YNFKEQ. The CDR3 sequence: CASSQGVTDGYGYTF. As DNA, the CDR3 is TGTGCCAGCAGCCAAGGCGTAACAGATGGCTATGGCTACACCTTC.

The chain carries TRBV18 and TRBJ2-7, with TRBD1 matching 12 bases. With V trimmed by 5 bases and J by 2 bases, 4 bases remained unmatched. The CDR3 totals 15 residues. Germline V gives CDR1 KGHSH, CDR2 LQKENI. For the CDR3, the DNA is TGTGCCAGCTCAGCGGGGACAGGGGGCCCCTACGAGCAGTACTTC. Protein sequence: CASSAGTGGPYEQYF.